This entry lists 15 T cell receptor beta chains sequenced from one sample in a study of blood T cells in healthy people across ages. It was with a sample-barcoded 5' primer and a J-beta primer mix that a second PCR of about 6 to 12 cycles was run. A single record per CDR3 protein comes from TCRdb applying MiXCR to the 5' RACE reads. The data show approximately 810,000 distinct CDR3 sequences, around 28% seen once. The specimen was blood. Source of these receptors: a woman of 80 years or more in good health.

The sample holds a few counts of this clonotype. The V and J genes are TRBV20-1 and TRBJ2-7; 10 positions match TRBD1. Germline CDR1 and CDR2: DFQATT and SNEGSKA (reference sequence). Losses at the gene ends were 1 base for V and 1 base for J; bases not matched to a gene: 4. CDR3 length: 15 residues. CDR3 nucleotide sequence: TGCAGTGCTAGAGGGGGGACAGGGGCGTCCTACGAGCAGTACTTC. This encodes CSARGGTGASYEQYF.

This clonotype showed up many times. The rearrangement joins TRBV7-2 to TRBJ2-3, with D possibly being TRBD1 (6 bases). Looked up from germline, CDR1 is SGHTA and CDR2 is FQGNSA. Trimming stripped 5 bases from V and 4 bases from J, with 16 bases between. The CDR3 contains 15 residues. CDR3 sequence reads: CASSRAAGAADTQYF. As DNA, the CDR3 is TGTGCCAGCAGCCGAGCAGCAGGGGCGGCAGATACGCAGTATTTT.

This clonotype occurred many times. The chain employs TRBV25-1 and TRBJ1-1; 8 bases line up with TRBD1. Germline loops: CDR1 MGHDK, CDR2 SYGVNS. The CDR3 is 14 residues long. V was pared by 6 bases and J by 8 bases, with 11 bases of the junction left unmatched. The CDR3 DNA reads as TGTGCCAGCAGCGCCGACAGGGGCCCTGGGGAAGCTTTCTTT. It encodes CASSADRGPGEAFF.

Remarks on this clonotype: A read error may explain this, as a much larger clone is one base away. The chain joins TRBV4-3 to TRBJ1-5; D not resolved. This CDR3 has 14 residues. Trimming pared 3 bases from V and 4 bases from J, leaving 10 bases between. CDR1 LGHNA and CDR2 YSLEER come from the germline V gene. CDR3: CASSQAVGNQPQHF. The CDR3, as DNA: TGCGCCAGCAGCCAGGCGGTGGGGAATCAGCCCCAGCATTTT.

This clonotype was counted ten times or more. The chain carries TRBV5-1 and TRBJ2-7; the match to TRBD1 covers 10 bases. Per germline, CDR1 SGHRS and CDR2 YFSETQ. This CDR3 is built from 15 residues. The ends lost 4 bases at V and 2 bases at J; junction bases unmatched: 6. The CDR3 region is CASSPGTGVTYEQYF. CDR3 nucleotides: TGCGCCAGCAGCCCCGGGACAGGGGTGACCTACGAGCAGTACTTC. Drawing the rest from reference TRBV5-1 and TRBJ2-7, the complete variable domain is KAGVTQTPRYLIKTRGQQVTLSCSPISGHRSVSWYQQTPGQGLQFLFEYFSETQRNKGNFPGRFSGRQFSNSRSEMNVSTLELGDSALYLCASSPGTGVTYEQYFGPGTRLTVT.

This clonotype was seen only a few times. V usage is TRBV25-1 and J usage is TRBJ1-2, with a weak D call TRBD1 (5 bases). Trimming cost V 2 bases and J 4 bases, with 17 bases left between them. The CDR3 loop spans 16 amino acids. Germline V gene data show CDR1 as MGHDK and CDR2 as SYGVNS. This CDR3 reads CASSELGGGEGYGYTF. The CDR3 DNA sequence: TGTGCCAGCAGTGAACTCGGTGGAGGGGAGGGCTATGGCTACACCTTC.

This chain links TRBV7-7 with TRBJ2-1; D not certain. The germline CDR1 and CDR2 sequences are SSHAT and FNYEAQ (reference sequence). The ends were cut back, 3 bases at V and 4 bases at J, with 10 bases in the middle. The CDR3 extends over 14 amino acids. The CDR3 loop reads CASSLHGAYNEQFF. In nucleotides, the CDR3 is TGTGCCAGCAGCTTGCATGGAGCTTACAATGAGCAGTTCTTC.

J is TRBJ1-1 and V is TRBV4-1; possible D gene TRBD1, 5 bases. Germline V gives CDR1 MGHRA, CDR2 YSYEKL. The ends were cut back, 4 bases at V and 0 bases at J, with 18 bases in the middle. This CDR3 contains 17 residues. CDR3 sequence (DNA): TGCGCCAGCAGCCCCCAGAGGCCCCCACAGGTGAACACTGAAGCTTTCTTT. Its translation: CASSPQRPPQVNTEAFF.

This clonotype was counted only a few times. A read error is possible here, since a much larger clone lies one base away. The gene calls are TRBV12-3 or TRBV12-4 and TRBJ2-7, with TRBD1 identical over 7 bases. The CDR3 has 15 amino acids. In DNA form, the CDR3 reads TGTGCCAGCAGTTTAGGTTGGGACAGACACTACAAGCAGTACTTC. Translation gives CASSLGWDRHYKQYF.

With regard to this clonotype: A single base separates this from a much larger clone, so it may be a read error. The CDR3: CASSLASRGFDEQFF. CDR3 in DNA: TGCGCCAGCAGCTTGGCTAGCAGGGGTTTCGATGAGCAGTTCTTC. The V and J genes are TRBV5-1 and TRBJ2-1, with D perhaps TRBD1 (6 bases). V lost 0 bases and J lost 8, with 15 bases in between. This CDR3 has 15 residues. Per the germline V gene, CDR1 is SGHRS and CDR2 is YFSETQ. Full variable domain (missing parts from reference TRBV5-1 and TRBJ2-1): KAGVTQTPRYLIKTRGQQVTLSCSPISGHRSVSWYQQTPGQGLQFLFEYFSETQRNKGNFPGRFSGRQFSNSRSEMNVSTLELGDSALYLCASSLASRGFDEQFFGPGTRLTVL.

On this clonotype itself: This may be a read error: a much more frequent sequence differs by one nucleotide. The rearrangement uses TRBV20-1 and TRBJ2-1; 9 nucleotides line up with TRBD1. V was pared by 0 bases and J by 4 bases, with 4 bases of the junction left unmatched. Germline lookup yields CDR1 DFQATT and CDR2 SNEGSKA (reference sequence). The length of the CDR3 is 15 residues. The CDR3 spells CSAREGTGTYNEQFF. The DNA of the CDR3 is TGCAGTGCTAGAGAGGGGACAGGGACGTACAATGAGCAGTTCTTC.

The rearrangement joins TRBV30 to TRBJ2-4, with TRBD1 identical over 10 bases. The germline V gene encodes CDR1 GTSNPN and CDR2 SVGIG (reference sequence). The junction had 6 bases not matched to a gene; V was cut back by 8 bases and J by 2 bases. The CDR3 is made up of 14 amino acids. The CDR3 DNA sequence: TGTGCCGGAGGACAGGGGGTATCCAAAAACATTCAGTACTTC. It encodes CAGGQGVSKNIQYF.

This clonotype came up a few times. The J gene is TRBJ1-4, the V gene TRBV4-3; no reliable D call. V lost 1 base, J lost 0 bases, and 12 bases lay in between. This CDR3 contains 17 residues. The V gene's germline CDR1 is LGHNA and CDR2 YSLEER. CDR3 region: CASSQVMAGTTNEKLFF. CDR3 nucleotides: TGCGCCAGCAGCCAAGTCATGGCCGGTACAACTAATGAAAAACTGTTTTTT.

This clonotype came up many times. The rearrangement joins TRBV28 to TRBJ2-6, with unresolved D. Germline CDR1 and CDR2: MDHEN and SYDVKM. V was shortened by 8 bases and J by 1 base, with 12 bases between the two germline ends. The CDR3 runs to 15 residues. CDR3 DNA sequence: TGTGCCAGCTCCAACGGCAGGTCTGGGGCCAACGTCCTGACTTTC. The encoded protein is CASSNGRSGANVLTF. Looking up the rest from reference TRBV28 and TRBJ2-6 gives the full variable domain: DVKVTQSSRYLVKRTGEKVFLECVQDMDHENMFWYRQDPGLGLRLIYFSYDVKMKEKGDIPEGYSVSREKKERFSLILESASTNQTSMYLCASSNGRSGANVLTFGAGSRLTVL.

This clonotype has more than one count but fewer than ten. A clone one base away is much larger, so this may be a read error. The V call is TRBV20-1, the J call TRBJ1-5; the D is unclear. Germline V lookup: CDR1 DFQATT, CDR2 SNEGSKA (reference sequence). V was trimmed by 1 base and J by 2 bases, leaving 18 bases between them. The CDR3 length is 17 residues. The CDR3 DNA sequence: TGCAGTGCTAGAGTTCGCGGGTTTCTCGGTGGCAATCAGCCCCAGCATTTT. Translated: CSARVRGFLGGNQPQHF.